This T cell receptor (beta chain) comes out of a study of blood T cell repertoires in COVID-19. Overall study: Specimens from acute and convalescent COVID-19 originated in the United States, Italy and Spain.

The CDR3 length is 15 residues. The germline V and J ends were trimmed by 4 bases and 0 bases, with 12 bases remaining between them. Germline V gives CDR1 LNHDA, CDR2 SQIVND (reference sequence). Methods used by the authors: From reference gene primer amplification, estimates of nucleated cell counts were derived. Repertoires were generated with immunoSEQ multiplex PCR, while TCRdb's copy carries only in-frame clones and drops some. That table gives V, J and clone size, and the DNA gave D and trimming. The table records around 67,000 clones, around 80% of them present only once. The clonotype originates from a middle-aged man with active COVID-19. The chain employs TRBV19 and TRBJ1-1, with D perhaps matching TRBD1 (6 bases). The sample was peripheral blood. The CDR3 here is CASSTDRAMNTEAFF. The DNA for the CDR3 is TGTGCCAGTAGTACGGACAGAGCAATGAACACTGAAGCTTTCTTT.